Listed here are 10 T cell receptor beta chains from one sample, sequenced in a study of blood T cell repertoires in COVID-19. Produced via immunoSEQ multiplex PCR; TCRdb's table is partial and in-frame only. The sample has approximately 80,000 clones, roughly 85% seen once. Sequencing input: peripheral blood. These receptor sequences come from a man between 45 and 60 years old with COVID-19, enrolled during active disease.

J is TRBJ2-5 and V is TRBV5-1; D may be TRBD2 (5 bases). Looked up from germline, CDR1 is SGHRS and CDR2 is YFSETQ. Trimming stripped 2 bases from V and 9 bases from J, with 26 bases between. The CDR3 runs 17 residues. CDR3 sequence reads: CASSFGRQSGRKLAQYF. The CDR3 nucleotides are TGCGCCAGCAGCTTCGGACGGCAATCGGGGAGAAAGTTGGCCCAGTACTTC.

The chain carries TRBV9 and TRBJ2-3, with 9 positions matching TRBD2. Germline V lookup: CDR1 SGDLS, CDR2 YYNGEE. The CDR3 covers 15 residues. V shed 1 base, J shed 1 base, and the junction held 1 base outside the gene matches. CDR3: CASSVRLAGTDTQYF. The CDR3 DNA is TGTGCCAGCAGCGTACGACTAGCGGGCACAGATACGCAGTATTTT.

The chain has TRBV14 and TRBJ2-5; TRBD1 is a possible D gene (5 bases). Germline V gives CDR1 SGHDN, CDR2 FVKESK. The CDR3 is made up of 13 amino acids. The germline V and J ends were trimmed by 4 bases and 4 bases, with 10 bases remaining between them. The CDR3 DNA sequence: TGTGCCAGCAGCCCTAGGGGTGGAGAGACCCAGTACTTC. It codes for CASSPRGGETQYF.

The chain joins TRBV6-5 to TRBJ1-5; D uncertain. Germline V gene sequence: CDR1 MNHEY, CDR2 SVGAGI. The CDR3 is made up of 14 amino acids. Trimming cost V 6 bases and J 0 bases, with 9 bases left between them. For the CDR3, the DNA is TGTGCCAGCAGGAGTCCCCTTAGCAATCAGCCCCAGCATTTT. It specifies CASRSPLSNQPQHF.

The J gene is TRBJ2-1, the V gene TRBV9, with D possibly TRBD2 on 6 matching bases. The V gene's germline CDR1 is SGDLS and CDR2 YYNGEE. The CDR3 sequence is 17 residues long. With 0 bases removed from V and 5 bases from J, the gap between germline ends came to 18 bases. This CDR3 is CASSVALGGTRDNEQFF. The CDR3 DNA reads TGTGCCAGCAGCGTAGCTCTTGGGGGGACGAGGGACAATGAGCAGTTCTTC.

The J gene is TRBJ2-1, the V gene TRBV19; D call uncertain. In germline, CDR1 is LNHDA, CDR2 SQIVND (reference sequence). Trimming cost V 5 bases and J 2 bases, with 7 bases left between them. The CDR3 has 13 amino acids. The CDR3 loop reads CASSLRAYNEQFF. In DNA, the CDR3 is TGTGCCAGTAGTCTGAGAGCCTACAATGAGCAGTTCTTC.

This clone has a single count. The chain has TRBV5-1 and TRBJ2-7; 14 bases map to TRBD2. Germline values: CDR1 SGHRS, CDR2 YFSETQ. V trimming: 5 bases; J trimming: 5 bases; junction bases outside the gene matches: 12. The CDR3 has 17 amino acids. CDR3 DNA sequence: TGCGCCAGCAGTTCCGGACTAGCGGGAGGAAGGCTCGACGAGCAGTACTTC. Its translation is CASSSGLAGGRLDEQYF.

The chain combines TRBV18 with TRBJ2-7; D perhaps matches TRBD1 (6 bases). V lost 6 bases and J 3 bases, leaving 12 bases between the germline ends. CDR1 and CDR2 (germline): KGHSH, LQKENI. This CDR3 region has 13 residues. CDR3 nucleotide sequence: TGTGCCAGCTCGCTAGGACAGCTCTACGAGCAGTACTTC. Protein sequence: CASSLGQLYEQYF.

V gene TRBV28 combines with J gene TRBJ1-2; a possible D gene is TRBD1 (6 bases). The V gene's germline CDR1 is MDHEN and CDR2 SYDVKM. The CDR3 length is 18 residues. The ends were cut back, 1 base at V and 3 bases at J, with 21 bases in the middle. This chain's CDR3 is CASSLSATPKQGYYGYTF. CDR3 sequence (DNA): TGTGCCAGCAGTTTATCTGCAACGCCGAAACAGGGATACTATGGCTACACCTTC.

In DNA, the CDR3 is TGCGCCAGCACCCTCGGGGGGTTCCAAGAGACCCAGTACTTC. Its translation is CASTLGGFQETQYF. The chain employs TRBV5-1 and TRBJ2-5; 7 bases fit TRBD2. J gave up 1 base and V 6 bases, and 6 bases lay outside the gene matches. From germline, CDR1 is SGHRS and CDR2 YFSETQ. The CDR3 sequence is 14 residues long.